The sequence of this T cell receptor (beta chain) was determined in a study of human T cells and chemical hapten exposure. Time point specified: pre-sensitization, week 0. Noted treatment: therapeutic diphenylcyclopropenone sensitization with weekly scalp DPC. Sequencing started from total RNA isolated from unfractionated whole blood. Each CDR3 protein is one row after TCRdb ran MiXCR on the RACE reads. The data contain some 49,000 distinct CDR3 sequences, 8.5% to 10% of them seen just once; the ten biggest clones take up approximately 9.6%. V dropped 4 bases and J dropped 10; count of bases not matched to a gene: 13. Germline CDR1 SGHRS, CDR2 YFSETQ. The CDR3 loop spans 15 amino acids.

This sequence joins TRBV5-1 and TRBJ1-2; TRBD1 aligns across 10 bases. The sequence was obtained from a woman aged 25-40 years with alopecia areata. Some clones in this sample may be carry-over from other donors' samples. Sequenced here: whole blood, sampled in connection with sensitization to the hapten diphenylcyclopropenone (DPC). CDR3 sequence (DNA): TGCGCCAGCAGCAAAGGGACAGGGGAACTTCGGGACTACACCTTC. This codes for CASSKGTGELRDYTF.